The 11 T cell receptor beta chains presented below share a single source sample, sequenced in a study of blood T cell repertoires in COVID-19. TCRdb keeps only in-frame clones here, not all; method: immunoSEQ multiplex PCR. The sample includes some 460,000 clones, about 90% seen only once; the top ten take under 2.5%. The sample comprised PBMCs or T cells enriched from blood (not recorded which). These TCRs come from a woman between 18 and 29 years old with acute COVID-19.

The rearrangement links TRBV7-9 to TRBJ2-7; 14 positions match TRBD2. Germline-derived CDR1 and CDR2 are SEHNR and FQNEAQ (reference sequence). The CDR3 runs 17 residues. The ends lost 6 bases at V and 2 bases at J; junction bases unmatched: 9. This chain's CDR3 is CASRREPGLAGAYEQYF. The CDR3 DNA sequence: TGTGCCAGCAGGAGGGAACCGGGACTAGCGGGAGCCTACGAGCAGTACTTC.

The V call is TRBV10-3, the J call TRBJ2-7; 9 bases match TRBD1. Looked up from germline, CDR1 is ENHRY and CDR2 is SYGVKD. This CDR3 contains 17 residues. V shed 3 bases and J 0 bases; nucleotides not matched to a gene: 9. CDR3 sequence reads: CAISEPTGQGSSYEQYF. CDR3 bases: TGTGCCATCAGTGAACCAACGGGACAGGGTAGCTCCTACGAGCAGTACTTC.

This clone was counted once. The chain couples TRBV10-3 to TRBJ2-1, with 7 bases identical to TRBD1. With 8 bases clipped from V and 8 bases from J, the junction kept 9 bases outside the gene matches. Germline V gives CDR1 ENHRY, CDR2 SYGVKD. This CDR3 region has 13 residues. The CDR3 region is CAISERGQDEQFF. The CDR3 DNA follows: TGTGCCATCTCTGAGAGGGGGCAGGATGAGCAGTTCTTC.

CDR3 amino acids: CASSQQAGIYEQYF. Written as DNA, the CDR3 is TGTGCCAGCAGCCAGCAAGCGGGAATCTACGAGCAGTACTTC. The V call is TRBV3-1 (or the pseudogene TRBV3-2), the J call TRBJ2-7, with 7 bases lining up with TRBD2. Germline trimming cut 3 bases from V and 3 bases from J; bases unmatched to any gene: 5. CDR1 and CDR2 from the germline V gene are LGHDT and YNNKEL (reference sequence). This CDR3 contains 14 residues.

The genes are TRBV4-3 and TRBJ2-1, with D possibly TRBD2 on 6 matching bases. Germline V gene sequence: CDR1 LGHNA, CDR2 YSLEER. The CDR3 runs 13 residues. Trimming left V 1 base short and J 12 bases short, with 13 bases between. CDR3 sequence reads: CASSQGDSSRQFF. CDR3 bases: TGCGCCAGCAGCCAAGGGGACTCATCAAGGCAGTTCTTC.

V and J are TRBV3-1 (or the pseudogene TRBV3-2) and TRBJ1-2, with 9 bases fitting TRBD1. CDR3 length: 16 amino acids. V shed 3 bases and J 5 bases; nucleotides not matched to a gene: 10. CDR1 and CDR2 (germline): LGHDT, YNNKEL (reference sequence). The CDR3 spells CASSHPPGQGIYGYTF. The CDR3 DNA reads TGTGCCAGCAGCCATCCCCCGGGACAGGGTATATATGGCTACACCTTC.

The CDR3 DNA is TGTGCCAGCAGGGCCGGGACACCTTATCAGCCCCAGCATTTT. It codes for CASRAGTPYQPQHF. This rearrangement joins TRBV2 to TRBJ1-5; TRBD1 is a possible D gene (6 bases). CDR1 SNHLY and CDR2 FYNNEI come from the germline V gene. CDR3 length: 14 residues. V was trimmed by 6 bases and J by 5 bases, leaving 14 bases between them.

The sample holds one count of this clone. The sample contains more than one DNA sequence encoding this CDR3. The chain recombines TRBV29-1 with TRBJ1-2; 10 bases agree with TRBD1. Germline CDR1 is SQVTM and CDR2 is ANQGSEA. This CDR3 spans 13 amino acids. Losses at the gene ends were 6 bases for V and 2 bases for J; bases not matched to a gene: 3. Here the CDR3 reads CSVQTGGNYGYTF. In DNA, the CDR3 is TGCAGCGTCCAGACAGGGGGCAACTATGGCTACACCTTC. The complete variable domain, with remaining parts taken from reference TRBV29-1 and TRBJ1-2, reads SAVISQKPSRDICQRGTSLTIQCQVDSQVTMMFWYRQQPGQSLTLIATANQGSEATYESGFVIDKFPISRPNLTFSTLTVSNMSPEDSSIYLCSVQTGGNYGYTFGSGTRLTVV.

The rearrangement joins TRBV23-1 to TRBJ2-2, with D maybe TRBD1 (5 bases). TRBV23-1 is marked as an open reading frame, function uncertain. The CDR3 runs 15 residues. V was trimmed by 11 bases and J by 1 base, leaving 17 bases between them. The CDR3 is CAYVRFRVNTGELFF. The DNA for the CDR3 is TGCGCCTATGTACGTTTCAGGGTGAACACCGGGGAGCTGTTTTTT.

This clone has a handful of counts. The J gene is TRBJ1-1, the V gene TRBV21-1. TRBV21-1 is a pseudogene locus. CDR3 length: 8 amino acids. The CDR3 region is CARLGGEF. In DNA, the CDR3 is TGTGCCAGGCTCGGGGGGGAGTTT.

The CDR3 loop reads CASRETGFYGYTF. The CDR3 region has the DNA TGTGCCAGCAGAGAAACAGGGTTCTATGGCTACACCTTC. The chain has TRBV28 and TRBJ1-2, with D possibly being TRBD1 (6 bases). Germline lookup yields CDR1 MDHEN and CDR2 SYDVKM. There are 13 residues in the CDR3. The V end lost 6 bases, the J end lost 4 bases, and 12 bases lay between the germline ends.